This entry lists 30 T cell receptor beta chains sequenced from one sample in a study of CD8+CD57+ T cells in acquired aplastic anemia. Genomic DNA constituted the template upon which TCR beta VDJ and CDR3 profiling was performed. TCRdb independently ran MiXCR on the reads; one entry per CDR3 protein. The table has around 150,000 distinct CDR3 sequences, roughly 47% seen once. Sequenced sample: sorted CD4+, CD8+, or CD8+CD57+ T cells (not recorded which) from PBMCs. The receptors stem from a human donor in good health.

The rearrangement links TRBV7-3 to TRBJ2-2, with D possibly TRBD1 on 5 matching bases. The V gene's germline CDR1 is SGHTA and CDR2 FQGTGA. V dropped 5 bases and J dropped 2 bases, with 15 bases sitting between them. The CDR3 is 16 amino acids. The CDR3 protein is CASSDPQGRNTGELFF. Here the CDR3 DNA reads TGTGCCAGCAGCGACCCCCAGGGCCGTAACACCGGGGAGCTGTTTTTT.

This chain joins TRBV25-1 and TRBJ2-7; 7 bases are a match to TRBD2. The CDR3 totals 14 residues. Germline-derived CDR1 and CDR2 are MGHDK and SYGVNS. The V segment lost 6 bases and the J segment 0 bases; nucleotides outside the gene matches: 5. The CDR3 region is CASSTTSASYEQYF. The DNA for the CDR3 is TGTGCCAGCAGCACCACTAGCGCCTCCTACGAGCAGTACTTC.

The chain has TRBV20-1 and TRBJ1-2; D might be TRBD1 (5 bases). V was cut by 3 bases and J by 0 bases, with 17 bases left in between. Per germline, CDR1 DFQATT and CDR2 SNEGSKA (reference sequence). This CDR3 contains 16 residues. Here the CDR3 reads CSARGDAGSANYGYTF. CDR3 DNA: TGCAGTGCTAGGGGGGATGCAGGGTCTGCTAACTATGGCTACACCTTC.

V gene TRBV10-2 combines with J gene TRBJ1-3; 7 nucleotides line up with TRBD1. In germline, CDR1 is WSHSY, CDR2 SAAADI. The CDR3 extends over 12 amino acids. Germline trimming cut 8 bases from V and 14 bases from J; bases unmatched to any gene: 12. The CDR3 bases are TGCGCCAGCGGACAGGCTGGAAACATCCTATATTTT. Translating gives CASGQAGNILYF.

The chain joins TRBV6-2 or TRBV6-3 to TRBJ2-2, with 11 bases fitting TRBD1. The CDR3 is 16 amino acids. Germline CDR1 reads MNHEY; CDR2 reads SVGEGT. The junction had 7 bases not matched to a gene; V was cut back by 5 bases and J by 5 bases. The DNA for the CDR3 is TGTGCCAGCAGTCGCACCGGACAGGGGGCTACCGGGGAGCTGTTTTTT. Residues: CASSRTGQGATGELFF.

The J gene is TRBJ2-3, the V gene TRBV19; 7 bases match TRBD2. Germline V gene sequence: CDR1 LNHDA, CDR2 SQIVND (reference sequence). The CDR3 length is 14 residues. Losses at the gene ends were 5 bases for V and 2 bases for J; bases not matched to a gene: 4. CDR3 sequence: CASSSSGTTDTQYF. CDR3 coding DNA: TGTGCCAGTAGTTCCAGCGGGACCACAGATACGCAGTATTTT. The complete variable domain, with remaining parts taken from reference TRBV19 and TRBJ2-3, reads DGGITQSPKYLFRKEGQNVTLSCEQNLNHDAMYWYRQDPGQGLRLIYYSQIVNDFQKGDIAEGYSVSREKKESFPLTVTSAQKNPTAFYLCASSSSGTTDTQYFGPGTRLTVL.

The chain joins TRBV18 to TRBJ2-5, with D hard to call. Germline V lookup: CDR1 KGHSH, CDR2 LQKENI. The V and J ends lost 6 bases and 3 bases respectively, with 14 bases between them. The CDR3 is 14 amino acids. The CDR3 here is CASSPGLQEETQYF. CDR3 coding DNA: TGTGCCAGCTCCCCTGGTCTTCAGGAAGAGACCCAGTACTTC.

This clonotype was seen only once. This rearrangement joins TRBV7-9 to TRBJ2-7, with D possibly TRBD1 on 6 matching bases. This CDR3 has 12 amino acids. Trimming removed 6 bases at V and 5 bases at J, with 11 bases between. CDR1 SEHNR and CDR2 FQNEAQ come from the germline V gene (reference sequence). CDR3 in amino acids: CASSSQGNEQYF. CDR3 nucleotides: TGTGCCAGCAGTTCACAGGGCAACGAGCAGTACTTC.

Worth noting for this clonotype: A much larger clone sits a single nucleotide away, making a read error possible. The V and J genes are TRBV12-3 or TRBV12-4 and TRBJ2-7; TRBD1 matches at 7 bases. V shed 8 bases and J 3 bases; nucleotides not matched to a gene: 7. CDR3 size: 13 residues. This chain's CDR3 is CASGRQGNYEQYF. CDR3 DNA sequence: TGTGCCAGCGGTCGACAGGGAAACTACGAGCAGTACTTC.

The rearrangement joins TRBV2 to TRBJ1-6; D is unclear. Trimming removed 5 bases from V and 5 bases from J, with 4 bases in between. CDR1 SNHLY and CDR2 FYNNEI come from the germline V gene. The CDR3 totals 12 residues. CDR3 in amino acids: CASSPNNSPLHF. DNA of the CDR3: TGTGCCAGCAGTCCTAATAATTCACCCCTCCACTTT. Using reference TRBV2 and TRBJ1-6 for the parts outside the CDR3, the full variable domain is EPEVTQTPSHQVTQMGQEVILRCVPISNHLYFYWYRQILGQKVEFLVSFYNNEISEKSEIFDDQFSVERPDGSNFTLKIRSTKLEDSAMYFCASSPNNSPLHFGNGTRLTVT.

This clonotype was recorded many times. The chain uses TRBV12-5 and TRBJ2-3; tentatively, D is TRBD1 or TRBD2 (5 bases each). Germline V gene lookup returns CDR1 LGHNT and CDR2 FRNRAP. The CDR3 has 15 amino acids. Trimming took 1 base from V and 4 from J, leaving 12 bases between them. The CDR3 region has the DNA TGTGCTAGTGGTTTGGCGGGACGGGGCGCAGATACGCAGTATTTT. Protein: CASGLAGRGADTQYF.

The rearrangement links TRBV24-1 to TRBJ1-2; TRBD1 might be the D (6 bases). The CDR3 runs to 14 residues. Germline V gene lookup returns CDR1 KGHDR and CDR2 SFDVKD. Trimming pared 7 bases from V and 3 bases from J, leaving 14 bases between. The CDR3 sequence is CATSKDRQDYGYTF. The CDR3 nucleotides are TGTGCCACCAGCAAAGACCGACAGGACTATGGCTACACCTTC.

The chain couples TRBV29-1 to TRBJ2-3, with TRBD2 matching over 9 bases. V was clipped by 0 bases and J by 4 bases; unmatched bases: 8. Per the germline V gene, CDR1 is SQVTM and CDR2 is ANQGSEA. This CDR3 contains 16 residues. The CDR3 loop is CSVEEVGAGGSDTQYF. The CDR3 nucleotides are TGCAGCGTTGAAGAAGTGGGAGCGGGGGGATCAGATACGCAGTATTTT.

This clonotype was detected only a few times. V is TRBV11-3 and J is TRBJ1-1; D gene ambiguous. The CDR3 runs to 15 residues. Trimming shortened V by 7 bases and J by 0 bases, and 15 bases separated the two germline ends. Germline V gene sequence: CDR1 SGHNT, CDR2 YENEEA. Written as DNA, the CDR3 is TGTGCCAGCACCCTCGCGGCAACCATGAACACTGAAGCTTTCTTT. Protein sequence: CASTLAATMNTEAFF.

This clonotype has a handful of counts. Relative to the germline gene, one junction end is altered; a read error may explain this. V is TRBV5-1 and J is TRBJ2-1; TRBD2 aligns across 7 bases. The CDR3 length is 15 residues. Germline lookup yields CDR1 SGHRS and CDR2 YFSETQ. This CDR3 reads CASSLVLVGGNGQFF. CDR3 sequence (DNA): TGCGCCAGCAGCTTGGTACTAGTGGGGGGGAATGGGCAGTTCTTC.

The CDR3 spells CASSTRETQYF. CDR3 sequence (DNA): TGTGCCAGCAGCACCCGAGAGACCCAGTACTTC. V is TRBV7-8 and J is TRBJ2-5; no clear D gene. The germline V gene has CDR1 SGHVS and CDR2 FQNEAQ. Trimming took 5 bases from V and 4 from J, leaving 5 bases between them. This CDR3 is 11 amino acids long.

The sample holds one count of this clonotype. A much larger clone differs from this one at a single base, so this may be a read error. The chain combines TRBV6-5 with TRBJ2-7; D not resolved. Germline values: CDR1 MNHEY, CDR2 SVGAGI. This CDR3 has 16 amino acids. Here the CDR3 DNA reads TGTGCCGGCAGTTCCCCGAGATGGCGTTCAACCTACGAGCAGTACTTC. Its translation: CAGSSPRWRSTYEQYF.

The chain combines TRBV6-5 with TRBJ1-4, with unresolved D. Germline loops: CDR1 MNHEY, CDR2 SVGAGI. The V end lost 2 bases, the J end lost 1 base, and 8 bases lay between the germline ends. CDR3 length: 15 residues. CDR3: CASSYLVGTNEKLFF. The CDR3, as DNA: TGTGCCAGCAGTTACCTCGTCGGAACTAATGAAAAACTGTTTTTT.

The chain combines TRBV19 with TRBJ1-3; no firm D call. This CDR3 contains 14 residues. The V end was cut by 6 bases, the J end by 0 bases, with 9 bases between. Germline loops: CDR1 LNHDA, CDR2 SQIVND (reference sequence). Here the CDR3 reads CASRVGGSGNTIYF. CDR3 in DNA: TGTGCCAGTAGGGTCGGCGGCTCTGGAAACACCATATATTTT.

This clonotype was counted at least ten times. CDR3 residues: CASSKDRGGDYGYTF. The CDR3 DNA sequence: TGTGCCAGTAGTAAGGACAGGGGAGGTGACTATGGCTACACCTTC. J is TRBJ1-2 and V is TRBV19; 9 bases are a match to TRBD1. The CDR3 consists of 15 residues. Trimming removed 4 bases from V and 3 bases from J; junction bases left unmatched: 6. Germline V gene data show CDR1 as LNHDA and CDR2 as SQIVND (reference sequence).

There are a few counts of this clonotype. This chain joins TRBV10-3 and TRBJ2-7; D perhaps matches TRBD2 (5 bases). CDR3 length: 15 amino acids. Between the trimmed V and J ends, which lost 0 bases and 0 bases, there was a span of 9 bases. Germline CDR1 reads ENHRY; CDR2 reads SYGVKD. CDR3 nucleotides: TGTGCCATCAGTGAGTCGGATCGGGGCTCCTACGAGCAGTACGTC. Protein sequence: CAISESDRGSYEQYV.

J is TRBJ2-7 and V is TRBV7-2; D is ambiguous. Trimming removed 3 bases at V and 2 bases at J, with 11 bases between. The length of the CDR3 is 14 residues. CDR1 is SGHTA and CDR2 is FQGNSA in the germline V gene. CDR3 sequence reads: CASSFGYGTYEQYF. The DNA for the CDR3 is TGTGCCAGCAGCTTCGGCTACGGCACCTACGAGCAGTACTTC. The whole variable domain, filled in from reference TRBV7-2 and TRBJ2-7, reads GAGVSQSPSNKVTEKGKDVELRCDPISGHTALYWYRQSLGQGLEFLIYFQGNSAPDKSGLPSDRFSAERTGGSVSTLTIQRTQQEDSAVYLCASSFGYGTYEQYFGPGTRLTVT.

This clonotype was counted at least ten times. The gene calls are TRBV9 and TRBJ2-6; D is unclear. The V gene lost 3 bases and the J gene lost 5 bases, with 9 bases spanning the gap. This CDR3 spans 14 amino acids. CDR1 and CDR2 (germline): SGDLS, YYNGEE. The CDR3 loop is CASSDSNWANVLTF. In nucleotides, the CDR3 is TGTGCCAGCAGCGACTCAAATTGGGCCAACGTCCTGACTTTC.

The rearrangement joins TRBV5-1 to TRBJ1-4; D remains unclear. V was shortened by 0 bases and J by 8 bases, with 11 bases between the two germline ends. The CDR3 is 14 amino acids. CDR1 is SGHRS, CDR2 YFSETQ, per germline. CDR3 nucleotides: TGCGCCAGCAGCTTGGGACAAGGCCCCGAAAAACTGTTTTTT. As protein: CASSLGQGPEKLFF. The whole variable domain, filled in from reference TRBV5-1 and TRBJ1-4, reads KAGVTQTPRYLIKTRGQQVTLSCSPISGHRSVSWYQQTPGQGLQFLFEYFSETQRNKGNFPGRFSGRQFSNSRSEMNVSTLELGDSALYLCASSLGQGPEKLFFGSGTQLSVL.

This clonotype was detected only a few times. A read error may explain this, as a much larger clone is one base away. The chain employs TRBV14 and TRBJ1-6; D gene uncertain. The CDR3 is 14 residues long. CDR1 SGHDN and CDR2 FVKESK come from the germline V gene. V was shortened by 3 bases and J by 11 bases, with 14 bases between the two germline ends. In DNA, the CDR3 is TGTGCCAGCAGCCACCTACCGGGCGAGGCACCCCTCCACTTT. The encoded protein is CASSHLPGEAPLHF.

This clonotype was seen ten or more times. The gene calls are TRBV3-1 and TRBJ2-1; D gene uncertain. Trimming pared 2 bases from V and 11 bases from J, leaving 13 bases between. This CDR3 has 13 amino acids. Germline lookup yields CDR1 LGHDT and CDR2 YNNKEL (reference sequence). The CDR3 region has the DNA TGTGCCAGCAGCCAACCGGCAAGGAGACAGCAGTTCTTC. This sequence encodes CASSQPARRQQFF.

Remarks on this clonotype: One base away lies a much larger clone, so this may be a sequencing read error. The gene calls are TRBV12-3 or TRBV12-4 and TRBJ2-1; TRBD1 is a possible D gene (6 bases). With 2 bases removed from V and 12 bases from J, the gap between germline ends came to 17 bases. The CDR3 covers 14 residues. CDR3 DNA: TGTGCCAGCAGTTTATCGGGAACAGGGTTTGGGCAGTTCTTC. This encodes CASSLSGTGFGQFF.

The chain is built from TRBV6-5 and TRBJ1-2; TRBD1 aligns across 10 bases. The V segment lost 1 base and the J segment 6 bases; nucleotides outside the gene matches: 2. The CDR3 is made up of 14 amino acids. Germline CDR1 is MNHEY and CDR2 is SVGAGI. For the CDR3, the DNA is TGTGCCAGCAGTTACTTGGACAGGGGGAATGGCTACACCTTC. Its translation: CASSYLDRGNGYTF.

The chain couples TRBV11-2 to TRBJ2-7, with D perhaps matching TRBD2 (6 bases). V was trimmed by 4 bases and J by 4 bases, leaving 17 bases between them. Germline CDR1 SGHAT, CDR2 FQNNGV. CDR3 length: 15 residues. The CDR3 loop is CASSSPGREIYEQYF. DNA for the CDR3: TGTGCCAGCAGCTCTCCGGGACGGGAGATTTACGAGCAGTACTTC.

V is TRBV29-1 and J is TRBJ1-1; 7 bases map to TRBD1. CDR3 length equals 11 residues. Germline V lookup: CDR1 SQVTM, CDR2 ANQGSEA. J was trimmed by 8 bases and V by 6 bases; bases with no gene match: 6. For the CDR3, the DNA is TGCAGCGTGGCCGGGACAGCCGAAGCTTTCTTT. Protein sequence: CSVAGTAEAFF.